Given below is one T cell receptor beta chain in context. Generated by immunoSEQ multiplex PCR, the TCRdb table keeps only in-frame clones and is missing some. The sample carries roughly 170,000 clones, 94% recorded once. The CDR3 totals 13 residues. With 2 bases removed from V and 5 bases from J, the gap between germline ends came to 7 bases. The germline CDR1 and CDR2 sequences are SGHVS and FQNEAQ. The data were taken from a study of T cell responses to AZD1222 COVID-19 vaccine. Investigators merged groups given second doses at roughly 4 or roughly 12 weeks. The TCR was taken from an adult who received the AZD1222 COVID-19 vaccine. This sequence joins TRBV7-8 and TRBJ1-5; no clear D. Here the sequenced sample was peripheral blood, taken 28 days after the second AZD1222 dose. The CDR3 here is CASSLYVDQPQHF. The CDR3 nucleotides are TGTGCCAGCAGCTTATATGTAGATCAGCCCCAGCATTTT.